There are many counts of the clone carrying this T cell receptor (beta chain). Per germline, CDR1 DFQATT and CDR2 SNEGSKA (reference sequence). The CDR3 is 13 residues long. V shed 1 base and J shed 7 bases, with 11 bases lying between them. During its preparation, the TCRbeta library received unique molecular identifiers. TCRdb used MiXCR to reprocess the PCR reads, holding one entry per CDR3 protein. The table has 200,000 to 250,000 distinct CDR3 sequences, approximately 12% seen once. The data were obtained in a study of T-cell reconstitution after alpha-beta-depleted transplantation in children. The chain couples TRBV20-1 to TRBJ2-4; D possibly corresponds to TRBD2 (6 bases). The sequence was obtained from a human donor who donated a stem cell graft to a child with acute lymphoblastic leukemia. The source material was PBMCs from the stem cell graft donor, sampled from the stem cell graft. The CDR3 DNA is TGCAGTGCTAGAGCCCCGGCGGGGAACATTCAGTACTTC. Its translation: CSARAPAGNIQYF.